This T cell receptor beta chain appears in the sequencing data of a study of T-cell reconstitution after alpha-beta-depleted transplantation in children. Findings of the study overall: Where alpha-beta T cells came from about two months after transplant was reportedly several hundred expanded graft clones. In some patients, recipient T cells and intrathymic progenitors surviving conditioning explained high day-60 diversity.

This clonotype was detected many times. The antigen is unknown. Preparation of the TCRbeta library involved a method that used unique molecular identifiers. MiXCR, applied by TCRdb to the PCR reads, yields one record per CDR3 protein. The data contain roughly 180,000 distinct CDR3 sequences, more than 9.5% of them singletons. V lost 5 bases and J 4 bases, leaving 11 bases between the germline ends. Germline CDR1 reads SEHNR; CDR2 reads FQNEAQ (reference sequence). This CDR3 has 14 residues. The sample consisted of PBMCs, taken before TCRalphabeta/CD19-depleted stem cell transplant. This sequence originates from a boy aged 2-15 years with acute myeloid leukemia, due to receive a stem cell transplant. The chain is built from TRBV7-9 and TRBJ1-4; D gene ambiguous. In DNA, the CDR3 is TGTGCCAGCAGCCGATCGAACAATAATGAAAAACTGTTTTTT. Protein: CASSRSNNNEKLFF.